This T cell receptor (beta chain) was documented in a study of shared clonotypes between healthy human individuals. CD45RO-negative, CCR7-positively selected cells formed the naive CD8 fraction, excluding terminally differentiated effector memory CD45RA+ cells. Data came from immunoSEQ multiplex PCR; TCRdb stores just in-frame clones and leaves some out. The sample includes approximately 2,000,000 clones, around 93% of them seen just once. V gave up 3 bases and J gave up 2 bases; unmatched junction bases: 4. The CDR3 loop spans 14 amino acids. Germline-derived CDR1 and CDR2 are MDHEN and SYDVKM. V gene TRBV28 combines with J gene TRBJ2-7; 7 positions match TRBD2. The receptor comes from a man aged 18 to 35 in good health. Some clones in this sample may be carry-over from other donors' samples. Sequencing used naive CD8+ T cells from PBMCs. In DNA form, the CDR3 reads TGTGCCAGCAGTTTTAGCGGGTCAGCCTACGAGCAGTACTTC. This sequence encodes CASSFSGSAYEQYF.